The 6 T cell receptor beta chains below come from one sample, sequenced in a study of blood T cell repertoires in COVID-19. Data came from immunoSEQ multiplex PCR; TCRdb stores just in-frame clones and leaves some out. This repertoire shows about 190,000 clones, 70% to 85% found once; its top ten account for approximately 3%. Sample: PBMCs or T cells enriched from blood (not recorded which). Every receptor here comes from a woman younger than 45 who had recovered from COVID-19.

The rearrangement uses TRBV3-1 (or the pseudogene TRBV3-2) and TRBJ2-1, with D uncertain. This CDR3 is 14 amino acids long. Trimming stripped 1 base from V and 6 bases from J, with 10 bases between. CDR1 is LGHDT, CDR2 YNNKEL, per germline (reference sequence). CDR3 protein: CASSQGMGRNEQFF. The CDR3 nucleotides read TGTGCCAGCAGCCAAGGCATGGGCCGCAATGAGCAGTTCTTC.

The CDR3, as DNA: TGTGCCAGTAGTAGGGGGGGACCCTACAATGAGCAGTTCTTC. Residues: CASSRGGPYNEQFF. The chain links TRBV19 to TRBJ2-1; 7 bases line up with TRBD2. Germline V gene lookup returns CDR1 LNHDA and CDR2 SQIVND (reference sequence). This CDR3 comprises 14 residues. V gave up 4 bases and J gave up 2 bases; unmatched junction bases: 2. Looking up the rest from reference TRBV19 and TRBJ2-1 gives the full variable domain: DGGITQSPKYLFRKEGQNVTLSCEQNLNHDAMYWYRQDPGQGLRLIYYSQIVNDFQKGDIAEGYSVSREKKESFPLTVTSAQKNPTAFYLCASSRGGPYNEQFFGPGTRLTVL.

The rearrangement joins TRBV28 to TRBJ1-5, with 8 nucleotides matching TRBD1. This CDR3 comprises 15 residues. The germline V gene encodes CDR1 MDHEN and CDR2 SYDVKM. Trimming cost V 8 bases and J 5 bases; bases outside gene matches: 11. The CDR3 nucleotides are TGTGCCAGCTCGGGGGACAGGTCATTTGATCAGCCCCAGCATTTT. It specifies CASSGDRSFDQPQHF.

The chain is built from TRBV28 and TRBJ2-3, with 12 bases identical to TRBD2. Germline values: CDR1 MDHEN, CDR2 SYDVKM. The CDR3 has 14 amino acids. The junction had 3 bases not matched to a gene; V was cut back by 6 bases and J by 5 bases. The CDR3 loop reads CASRASGGVDTQYF. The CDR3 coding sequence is TGTGCCAGCAGAGCTAGCGGGGGGGTAGATACGCAGTATTTT.

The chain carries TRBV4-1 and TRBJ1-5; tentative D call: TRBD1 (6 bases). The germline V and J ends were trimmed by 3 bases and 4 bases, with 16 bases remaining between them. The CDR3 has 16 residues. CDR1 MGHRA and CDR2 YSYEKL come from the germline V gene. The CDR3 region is CASSQDAGTLNQPQHF. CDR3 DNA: TGCGCCAGCAGCCAGGACGCCGGGACACTAAATCAGCCCCAGCATTTT.

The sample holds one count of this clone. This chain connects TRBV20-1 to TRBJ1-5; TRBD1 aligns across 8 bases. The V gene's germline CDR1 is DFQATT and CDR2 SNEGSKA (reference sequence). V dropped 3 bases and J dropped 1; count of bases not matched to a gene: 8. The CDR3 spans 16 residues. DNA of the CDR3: TGCAGTGCTAGTAGGGGACAGGTGGGAAGCAATCAGCCCCAGCATTTT. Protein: CSASRGQVGSNQPQHF.